Listed below are T cell receptor beta chains from one sample, sequenced in a study of regulatory T cells in long-lasting Graves disease. TCRdb called the multiplex PCR reads again in MiXCR, with one record for every CDR3 protein. Of about 460,000 distinct CDR3 sequences in the sample, roughly 23% were seen once. The material sequenced was peripheral blood mononuclear cells (PBMCs), taken when the disease was refractory, from a patient treated with antithyroid drugs. The receptors derive from a female donor with Graves disease. Each CDR3 is given with its conserved first and last residue. Each record gives: clone size, D gene, V gene, J gene, CDR3 DNA, CDR3 protein. The D gene is left open where the match is weak. Size tells how often a clone was seen (once, few, many) or the class of an expanded clone, and some rows leave it out.

many,NA,TRBV6-5,TRBJ2-7,TGTGCCAGCAGTTATTCCAGGGAGGCCTACGAGCAGTACTTC,CASSYSREAYEQYF
few,TRBD2,TRBV12-3/TRBV12-4,TRBJ2-2,TGTGCCAGCACCAAACCGGGACTAGTGCTGCCCGGGGAGCTGTTTTTT,CASTKPGLVLPGELFF
NA,NA,TRBV7-9,TRBJ2-2,TGTGCCAGCAGCTTATCAGGACAGAGGATAATCGGGGAGCTGTTTTTT,CASSLSGQRIIGELFF
NA,TRBD2,TRBV20-1,TRBJ2-3,TGCAGTGCCTCTATACTAGCGGGGGGGCATCAAGATACGCAGTATTTT,CSASILAGGHQDTQYF
NA,TRBD1,TRBV5-6,TRBJ2-5,TGTGCCAGCAGACCACACTACAGGGGGCCCCAAGAGACCCAGTACTTC,CASRPHYRGPQETQYF
NA,NA,TRBV2,TRBJ1-1,TGTGCCAGCAGTTTGTCACAGGCGAACACTGAAGCTTTCTTT,CASSLSQANTEAFF
many,NA,TRBV6-2/TRBV6-3,TRBJ1-2,TGTGCCAGCAGTTCGCGTTGGGGGGTCCCTAACTATGGCTACACCTTC,CASSSRWGVPNYGYTF
NA,NA,TRBV19,TRBJ2-5,TGTGCCAGTAGTACCGCGGGACTTGAAGAGACCCAGTACTTC,CASSTAGLEETQYF
many,NA,TRBV12-3/TRBV12-4,TRBJ1-5,TGTGCCAGTCAGCGGGACGGCGCAGGCAATCAGCCCCAGCATTTT,CASQRDGAGNQPQHF
NA,TRBD2,TRBV5-1,TRBJ2-5,TGCGCCAGCAGAGATGAAGGGCTAGCGGGAAAAGAGACCCAGTACTTC,CASRDEGLAGKETQYF
NA,TRBD1,TRBV7-9,TRBJ2-7,TGTGCCAGCAGCCCCAAGGACAGGGCCGGGGGCGAGCAGTACTTC,CASSPKDRAGGEQYF
many,NA,TRBV28,TRBJ2-4,TGTGCCAGCAGGCCCTTCGCCAAAAACATTCAGTACTTC,CASRPFAKNIQYF
NA,NA,TRBV4-1,TRBJ2-4,TGCGCCAGCAGCCCCTCCTGGGACGCCAAAAACATTCAGTACTTC,CASSPSWDAKNIQYF
many,NA,TRBV11-1,TRBJ2-5,TGTGCCAGCAGCTTAGCGGTTAGTCGAGAGACCCAGTACTTC,CASSLAVSRETQYF
many,TRBD1,TRBV11-2,TRBJ2-5,TGTGCCAGCAGCGGGGACAGCCAAGAGACCCAGTACTTC,CASSGDSQETQYF
few,TRBD1,TRBV3-1,TRBJ2-7,TGTGCCAGCAGCCAAGTAGGGCAGGGGGCTGTCGGGCAGTACTTC,CASSQVGQGAVGQYF
NA,NA,TRBV5-4,TRBJ2-6,TGTGCCAGCAGCTTGGAGGGCAGTCGCTCTGGGGCCAACGTCCTGACTTTC,CASSLEGSRSGANVLTF